The sequence of this TCR beta chain was determined in a study of shared clonotypes between healthy human individuals. Assay: immunoSEQ multiplex PCR; the TCRdb copy retains only in-frame clones and omits some. The sample includes around 700,000 clones, about 74% of them seen just once. Sequenced input: memory CD4+ T cells sorted from blood. Subset noted: CD45RA-negative fraction. This TCR came from a young woman in good health.

This CDR3 reads CASSIYRRAGANVLTF. CDR3 DNA sequence: TGTGCCAGTAGTATTTACAGGCGTGCTGGGGCCAACGTCCTGACTTTC. The chain has TRBV19 and TRBJ2-6, with a possible D match to TRBD1 (5 bases). This CDR3 is 16 amino acids long. The V gene's germline CDR1 is LNHDA and CDR2 SQIVND (reference sequence). V was trimmed by 3 bases and J by 2 bases, leaving 11 bases between them.